This T cell receptor (beta chain) was identified in a study of blood T cells in healthy people across ages. Study findings and constraints: Strong correlation existed between TCR beta diversity and naive T cell percentage.

A note on this clonotype: Antigen specificity is unknown.

A second 7 to 11 cycle PCR used barcoded and J-beta primers. TCRdb analysed the 5' RACE reads with MiXCR anew, one entry per CDR3 protein. The sample lists around 790,000 distinct CDR3 sequences, under 55% occurring once. This CDR3 is built from 16 residues. The germline CDR1 and CDR2 sequences are LGHNA and YSLEER. V lost 4 bases and J lost 2, with 15 bases in between. Specimen: blood. The source of this sequence is a man between 60 and 70 years old in good health. The chain couples TRBV4-3 to TRBJ2-1, with D possibly TRBD1 on 6 matching bases. The CDR3 DNA sequence: TGCGCCAGCAGCCGTTCACCGGACAGTGCCTACAATGAGCAGTTCTTC. It codes for CASSRSPDSAYNEQFF.